This T cell receptor beta chain was found in a study of human T cells and chemical hapten exposure. Looking at the study overall: The study lasted 20 to 30 weeks, and patients were dosed weekly with diphenylcyclopropenone on the scalp throughout. Whole-study results and caveats: Relative to control repertoires, expanded TCRs gave rise to significantly more large CDR3 similarity clusters.

Germline V gene lookup returns CDR1 KGHSH and CDR2 LQKENI. The CDR3 spans 13 residues. Trimming stripped 3 bases from V and 1 base from J, with 6 bases between. This clonotype was seen a few times. What it binds is not known. TCRdb reprocessed the RACE reads via MiXCR and lists one record per CDR3 protein. In the table there are 40,000 to 50,000 distinct CDR3 sequences, over 10% of which are singletons. The sample's time point: pre-sensitization, week 0. The sample's treatment: therapeutic diphenylcyclopropenone sensitization with weekly scalp DPC. Blood sampling preceded each patch test application. The rearrangement links TRBV18 to TRBJ1-1; D is unclear. This specimen consisted of whole blood, obtained in connection with sensitization to the hapten diphenylcyclopropenone (DPC). The receptor comes from a woman in her 30s with alopecia areata. Some clones in this sample may be carry-over from other donors' samples. CDR3 DNA: TGTGCCAGCTCACCGAAGGGGAACACTGAAGCTTTCTTT. Protein: CASSPKGNTEAFF.